This T cell receptor (beta chain) is from a study of regulatory dendritic cells for organ transplantation. Remarks on this clone: Its antigen remains unknown.

Produced via immunoSEQ multiplex PCR; TCRdb's table is partial and in-frame only. Here the sample spans about 21,000 clones, 85% being singletons. CFSE-labeled sorted T cells met regulatory or mature dendritic cells for about five days. CD4+ or CD8+ T cells were sorted as naive CD45RA+ or memory CD45RO+. The length of the CDR3 is 19 residues. The germline gives CDR1 SGHTA, CDR2 FQGTGA. Trimming pared 2 bases from V and 0 bases from J, leaving 20 bases between. The TCR was taken from a human donor in good health. The sequenced material came from naive CD4+ T cells from blood cultured with dendritic cells. The subset: CD45RA+ naive T cells. The chain has TRBV7-3 and TRBJ1-3; D is ambiguous. The CDR3 DNA follows: TGTGCCAGCAGCTTAGTGAGGAGTCGAGGGCCCCTCTCTGGAAACACCATATATTTT. As protein: CASSLVRSRGPLSGNTIYF.